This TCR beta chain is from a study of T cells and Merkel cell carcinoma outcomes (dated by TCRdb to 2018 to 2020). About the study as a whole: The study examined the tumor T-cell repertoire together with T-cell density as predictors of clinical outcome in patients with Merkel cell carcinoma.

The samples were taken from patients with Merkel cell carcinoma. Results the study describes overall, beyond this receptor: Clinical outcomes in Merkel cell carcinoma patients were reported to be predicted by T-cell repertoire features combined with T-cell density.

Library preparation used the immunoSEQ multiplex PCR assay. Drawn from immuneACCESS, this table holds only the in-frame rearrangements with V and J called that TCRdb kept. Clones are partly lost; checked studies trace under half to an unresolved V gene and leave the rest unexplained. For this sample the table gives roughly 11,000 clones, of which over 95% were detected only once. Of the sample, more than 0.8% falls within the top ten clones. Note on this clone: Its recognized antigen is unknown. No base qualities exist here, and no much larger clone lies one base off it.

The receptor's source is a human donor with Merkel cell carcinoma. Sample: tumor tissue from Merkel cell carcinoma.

The encoded CDR3 is CASSLGGEADTQYF. The bases are TGTGCCAGCAGCCTGGGAGGTGAAGCAGATACGCAGTATTTT. Recombination joined TRBV7-9 with TRBJ2-3, with a weak D call of TRBD2 (6 bases match). Trimming at the junction amounts to 5 bases on V and 4 bases on J, and the germline ends lie 13 bases apart. CDR1 SEHNR and CDR2 FQNEAQ are derived from the germline V gene (reference sequence). The CDR3, cysteine through phenylalanine, is 14 amino acids long. The CDR3 DNA has 42 bases and is translated from base 1.